This T cell receptor beta chain was sequenced for a study of T cells in Graves' hyperthyroidism and ophthalmopathy. Findings of the study overall: Stable hyperthyroidism was told apart from ophthalmopathy by a model built on 13 V-J features. Blood also carried most thyroid clonotypes expanded above 0.001.

RNA transcripts provided the source from which TCR beta CDR3 regions were amplified. HTBI primers were used for first-round RT-PCR of the TCR CDR3. TCRdb re-called the multiplex PCR reads with MiXCR, one entry per CDR3 protein. The sample shows 500,000 to 600,000 distinct CDR3 sequences, roughly 46% of them seen only once. Lactation, pregnancy, other autoimmune disease or uncontrolled infection led to exclusion of patients. Clinical symptoms, serum thyroxine, TRAb, thyroid ultrasound and orbital computed tomography established diagnosis. Ten or more counts support this clonotype. The antigen is not known. Germline assignment: CDR1 SGHAT and CDR2 FQNNGV. The CDR3 consists of 17 residues. Trimming took off 5 bases at V and 2 bases at J, with 22 bases between the two ends.

The sample consisted of peripheral blood or thyroid tissue (not recorded which). The receptor comes from an adult woman with Graves' disease, either hyperthyroidism or ophthalmopathy (not recorded which). J is TRBJ2-7 and V is TRBV11-2, with a weak D call TRBD2 (6 bases). DNA of the CDR3: TGTGCCAGCAGCCCAGGGTGGGGAGGAGATGGGACCTACGAGCAGTACTTC. Protein: CASSPGWGGDGTYEQYF.